This entry concerns a single T cell receptor beta chain. The sample is drawn from a study of blood T cell repertoires in COVID-19. Study at large: The United States, Italy and Spain provided the acute and convalescent COVID-19 samples. In each case, the material was cDNA or gDNA derived from T cells, B-cell-depleted T cells, or PBMCs.

Study processing details: Reference gene primer amplification yielded estimated nucleated cell counts. Only in-frame clones appear in the TCRdb table, and some are missing; sequencing was by immunoSEQ multiplex PCR. For V, J and clone size, that table is used; D and trimming come from the DNA. There are 120,000 or so clones in the sample; 55% to 75% occur only once, and about 2.2% lies in the top ten. V dropped 4 bases and J dropped 8; count of bases not matched to a gene: 8. CDR3 size: 15 residues. Germline-derived CDR1 and CDR2 are SGHNT and YYREEE (reference sequence). The sequence came from a woman in her seventies with acute or convalescent COVID-19. The specimen sequenced was peripheral blood. The chain is built from TRBV5-4 and TRBJ2-1; TRBD2 agrees at 11 bases. The CDR3 coding sequence is TGTGCCAGCAGCAGAACTAGCGGGAGTTGGGATGAGCAGTTCTTC. Amino acids: CASSRTSGSWDEQFF.